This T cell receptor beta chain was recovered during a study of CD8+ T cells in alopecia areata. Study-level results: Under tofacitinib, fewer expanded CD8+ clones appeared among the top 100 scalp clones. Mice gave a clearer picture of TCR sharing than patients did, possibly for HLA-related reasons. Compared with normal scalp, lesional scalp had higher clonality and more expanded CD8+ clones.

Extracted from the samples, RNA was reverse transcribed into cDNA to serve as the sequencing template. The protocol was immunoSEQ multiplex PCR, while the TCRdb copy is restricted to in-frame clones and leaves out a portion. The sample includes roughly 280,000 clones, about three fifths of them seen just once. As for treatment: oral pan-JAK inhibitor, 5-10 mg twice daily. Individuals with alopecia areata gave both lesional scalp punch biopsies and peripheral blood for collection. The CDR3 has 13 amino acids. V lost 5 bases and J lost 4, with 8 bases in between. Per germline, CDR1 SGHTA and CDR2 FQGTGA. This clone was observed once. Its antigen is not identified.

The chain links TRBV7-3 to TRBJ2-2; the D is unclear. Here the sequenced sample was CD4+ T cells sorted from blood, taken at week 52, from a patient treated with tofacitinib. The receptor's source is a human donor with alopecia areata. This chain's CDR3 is CASSPQLTGELFF. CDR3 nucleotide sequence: TGTGCCAGCAGCCCACAGCTCACCGGGGAGCTGTTTTTT.